This T cell receptor (beta chain) comes out of a study of identical twins. Via MiXCR, TCRdb re-called the 5' RACE reads, giving one row per CDR3 protein. Of about 920,000 distinct CDR3 sequences listed, over 9% were seen once; the top ten hold roughly 1.6%. This clonotype appeared a few times. Per germline, CDR1 SGHVS and CDR2 FNYEAQ. Trimming cost V 2 bases and J 2 bases, with 10 bases left between them. The length of the CDR3 is 15 residues. The sample was also reused in another study, on yellow fever vaccine responses in identical twins.

The chain recombines TRBV7-6 with TRBJ1-3; D may be TRBD1 (5 bases). The source of this sequence is a woman between 18 and 30 years old in good health. The sequenced sample was PBMCs. CDR3 region: CASSLTQGPGNTIYF. The CDR3 nucleotides read TGTGCCAGCAGCTTAACTCAGGGACCTGGAAACACCATATATTTT.